Below, 27 T cell receptor beta chains from the same sample are listed, as sequenced in a study of shared clonotypes between healthy human individuals. Clones were read by immunoSEQ multiplex PCR, and TCRdb kept only the in-frame ones, dropping some. The sample contains 2 million to 2.5 million clones, 80% to 95% of which appear only once. The material sequenced was naive CD4+ T cells from PBMCs. Specified subset: CD45RA+ positively selected. The origin of the receptors is a man younger than 30 in good health. Some clones in this sample may be carry-over from other donors' samples.

The chain employs TRBV30 and TRBJ2-2; D unresolved. This CDR3 is built from 12 residues. V was shortened by 4 bases and J by 1 base, with 4 bases between the two germline ends. Per the germline V gene, CDR1 is GTSNPN and CDR2 is SVGIG (reference sequence). CDR3 sequence reads: CAWTRNTGELFF. CDR3 DNA sequence: TGTGCCTGGACCAGGAACACCGGGGAGCTGTTTTTT.

The chain recombines TRBV18 with TRBJ2-1, with 14 nucleotides matching TRBD2. Germline values: CDR1 KGHSH, CDR2 LQKENI. The length of the CDR3 is 16 residues. V shed 6 bases, J shed 4 bases, and the junction held 5 bases outside the gene matches. In DNA, the CDR3 is TGTGCCAGCTCTAGGACTAGCGGGAGGAGTTACAATGAGCAGTTCTTC. This encodes CASSRTSGRSYNEQFF.

The CDR3 reads CASSGDRRGQRDTQYF. CDR3 in DNA: TGCGCCAGCAGTGGTGATCGGAGAGGTCAAAGGGATACGCAGTATTTT. V gene TRBV10-1 combines with J gene TRBJ2-3; D remains unclear. The germline V gene encodes CDR1 WNHNN and CDR2 SYGVQD (reference sequence). Trimming cost V 4 bases and J 6 bases, with 20 bases left between them. The CDR3 is 16 amino acids.

This sequence joins TRBV28 and TRBJ2-2, with TRBD1 identical over 8 bases. This CDR3 spans 13 amino acids. The germline V gene has CDR1 MDHEN and CDR2 SYDVKM. J was trimmed by 6 bases and V by 6 bases; bases with no gene match: 3. This CDR3 is CASSLQGAGELFF. The CDR3 bases are TGTGCCAGCAGCCTACAGGGGGCCGGGGAGCTGTTTTTT.

On this clone itself: Distinct nucleotide sequences in the sample also encode this CDR3. This sequence joins TRBV6-5 and TRBJ2-7, with 7 bases identical to TRBD1. Germline CDR1 MNHEY, CDR2 SVGAGI. CDR3 length: 14 residues. Trimming cost V 0 bases and J 2 bases; bases outside gene matches: 1. For the CDR3, the DNA is TGTGCCAGCAGTTACTCTGGGACAGCCTACGAGCAGTACTTC. As protein: CASSYSGTAYEQYF.

The rearrangement uses TRBV2 and TRBJ2-2; 10 nucleotides match TRBD2. The CDR3 has 14 amino acids. CDR1 is SNHLY, CDR2 FYNNEI, per germline. The V and J ends lost 1 base and 9 bases, in that order; junction bases with no gene match: 2. The CDR3 nucleotides are TGTGCCAGCAGTGAAGAGCGGGAGGGGCGGGAGCTGTTTTTT. Translated, it gives CASSEEREGRELFF.

V and J are TRBV6-1 and TRBJ1-2; no clear D gene. The germline V gene has CDR1 MNHNS and CDR2 SASEGT. V lost 1 base and J 4 bases, leaving 10 bases between the germline ends. The CDR3 has 14 residues. DNA for the CDR3: TGTGCCAGCAGTGAAGTCCTGACGTCCTATGGCTACACCTTC. It specifies CASSEVLTSYGYTF.

Turning to this clone: The same CDR3 arises from other DNA sequences in this sample as well. The chain links TRBV28 to TRBJ1-5; D is ambiguous. V was trimmed by 3 bases and J by 1 base, leaving 7 bases between them. The CDR3 covers 14 residues. Germline CDR1 reads MDHEN; CDR2 reads SYDVKM. CDR3 sequence: CASSFGGSNQPQHF. As DNA, the CDR3 is TGTGCCAGCAGTTTCGGAGGGAGCAATCAGCCCCAGCATTTT.

The chain employs TRBV5-1 and TRBJ2-5; 9 positions agree with TRBD1. CDR1 and CDR2 (germline): SGHRS, YFSETQ. The CDR3 totals 16 residues. Losses at the gene ends were 4 bases for V and 4 bases for J; bases not matched to a gene: 11. Here the CDR3 reads CASSRPGTGSVETQYF. The DNA for the CDR3 is TGCGCCAGCAGCCGTCCCGGGACAGGGTCTGTAGAGACCCAGTACTTC.

The chain has TRBV28 and TRBJ1-1; a possible D gene is TRBD1 (6 bases). This CDR3 is built from 13 residues. From germline, CDR1 is MDHEN and CDR2 SYDVKM. Trimming cost V 9 bases and J 1 base, with 12 bases left between them. CDR3 coding DNA: TGTGCCAGTATCCAACAGGGGAACACTGAAGCTTTCTTT. This sequence encodes CASIQQGNTEAFF.

V gene TRBV9 combines with J gene TRBJ2-7; no reliable D call. V was shortened by 2 bases and J by 6 bases, with 12 bases between the two germline ends. The CDR3 is 13 amino acids. Germline values: CDR1 SGDLS, CDR2 YYNGEE. The CDR3 DNA is TGTGCCAGCAGCGTCCACCCTATGGGCGAGCAGTACTTC. Translation gives CASSVHPMGEQYF.

The sample holds one count of this clone. The chain joins TRBV7-7 to TRBJ1-1; 10 bases line up with TRBD1. Germline V gene lookup returns CDR1 SSHAT and CDR2 FNYEAQ (reference sequence). Trimming removed 4 bases from V and 4 bases from J; junction bases left unmatched: 6. The CDR3 runs 15 residues. The CDR3 DNA follows: TGTGCCAGCAGCTCCGACAGGGGGCGGGTCACTGAAGCTTTCTTT. This codes for CASSSDRGRVTEAFF.

This chain links TRBV6-4 with TRBJ1-4; D call uncertain. The CDR3 contains 13 residues. Trimming removed 9 bases at V and 5 bases at J, with 13 bases between. Germline loops: CDR1 MRHNA, CDR2 SNTAGT. In DNA, the CDR3 is TGTGCCAGATCGACACTCCGGAATGAAAAACTGTTTTTT. Translated: CARSTLRNEKLFF.

The chain carries TRBV27 and TRBJ2-1; 13 bases line up with TRBD2. J lost 7 bases, V lost 7 bases, and 4 bases had no gene match. The germline V gene has CDR1 MNHEY and CDR2 SMNVEV (reference sequence). There are 14 residues in the CDR3. The CDR3 DNA reads TGTGCCAGCACCGGACTAGCGGGAGAAAATGAGCAGTTCTTC. As protein: CASTGLAGENEQFF.

The chain links TRBV4-1 to TRBJ2-1, with 7 bases matching TRBD2. Losses at the gene ends were 3 bases for V and 2 bases for J; bases not matched to a gene: 10. Germline V lookup: CDR1 MGHRA, CDR2 YSYEKL. This CDR3 spans 17 amino acids. The CDR3 coding sequence is TGCGCCAGCAGCCATGGGTCGGGAGGACGTCCCTACAATGAGCAGTTCTTC. This sequence encodes CASSHGSGGRPYNEQFF.

The chain combines TRBV10-1 with TRBJ2-2; no definite D call. The CDR3 loop spans 14 amino acids. With 7 bases removed from V and 1 base from J, the gap between germline ends came to 10 bases. Germline loops: CDR1 WNHNN, CDR2 SYGVQD (reference sequence). DNA of the CDR3: TGCGCCAGCATGCCGGGCCGGAACACCGGGGAGCTGTTTTTT. Translated, it gives CASMPGRNTGELFF.

V and J are TRBV7-9 and TRBJ1-6; tentatively, D is TRBD1 (6 bases). Germline CDR1 is SEHNR and CDR2 is FQNEAQ (reference sequence). Trimming pared 3 bases from V and 12 bases from J, leaving 18 bases between. The CDR3 is made up of 15 amino acids. The CDR3 DNA follows: TGTGCCAGCAGCTTCGGGAAGAAGGGGGATGTACCCCTCCACTTT. It translates to CASSFGKKGDVPLHF.

The chain is built from TRBV27 and TRBJ2-7; D is unclear. CDR1 and CDR2 (germline): MNHEY, SMNVEV (reference sequence). V was cut by 7 bases and J by 0 bases, with 10 bases left in between. There are 13 residues in the CDR3. The DNA of the CDR3 is TGTGCCAGCACCCCGGGCCGCTCCTACGAGCAGTACTTC. The encoded protein is CASTPGRSYEQYF.

The chain has TRBV19 and TRBJ2-5, with 10 bases that match TRBD2. The germline CDR1 and CDR2 sequences are LNHDA and SQIVND (reference sequence). V shed 7 bases, J shed 4 bases, and the junction held 9 bases outside the gene matches. This CDR3 contains 15 residues. The CDR3 here is CASKHGTSVTETQYF. The CDR3 DNA is TGTGCCAGTAAGCATGGGACTAGCGTTACAGAGACCCAGTACTTC.

Comments on this clone: The identical CDR3 is also encoded by other nucleotide sequences in the sample. This chain uses TRBV28 with TRBJ1-2; D is undetermined. V dropped 6 bases and J dropped 2 bases, with 10 bases sitting between them. CDR3 length: 13 amino acids. CDR1 is MDHEN, CDR2 SYDVKM, per germline. In DNA, the CDR3 is TGTGCCAGCAGCCCAGGAGGAAACTATGGCTACACCTTC. Translating it yields CASSPGGNYGYTF.

The rearrangement joins TRBV6-6 to TRBJ2-2, with no clear D. The CDR3 loop spans 15 amino acids. The germline V gene encodes CDR1 MNHNY and CDR2 SVGAGI (reference sequence). The germline V and J ends were trimmed by 4 bases and 0 bases, with 9 bases remaining between them. The CDR3 region has the DNA TGTGCCAGCAGTTTTTCGCCAGCGAACACCGGGGAGCTGTTTTTT. It is translated as CASSFSPANTGELFF.

The CDR3 DNA follows: TGTGCCAGCAGCTTAGAGAGGGCAGTGGGAGATACGCAGTATTTT. This codes for CASSLERAVGDTQYF. The V call is TRBV11-3, the J call TRBJ2-3; D might be TRBD2 (5 bases). This CDR3 spans 15 amino acids. V was pared by 0 bases and J by 5 bases, with 12 bases between. The germline V gene has CDR1 SGHNT and CDR2 YENEEA.

This clone was detected a few times. Different DNA sequences within this sample yield the same CDR3. This chain connects TRBV18 to TRBJ1-5, with TRBD1 as a possible D gene (5 bases). V shed 3 bases and J shed 0 bases, with 9 bases lying between them. CDR1 is KGHSH and CDR2 is LQKENI in the germline V gene. The CDR3 consists of 15 residues. CDR3 DNA sequence: TGTGCCAGCTCACCGACAGTGAATAGCAATCAGCCCCAGCATTTT. Protein: CASSPTVNSNQPQHF.

The chain joins TRBV11-2 to TRBJ2-6; a possible D gene is TRBD2 (7 bases). Trimming took off 5 bases at V and 2 bases at J, with 22 bases between the two ends. CDR1 SGHAT and CDR2 FQNNGV come from the germline V gene. This CDR3 spans 19 amino acids. The CDR3 DNA reads as TGTGCCAGCAGCCCACGGGGGGCAGGGATAGGGACTGGGGCCAACGTCCTGACTTTC. As protein: CASSPRGAGIGTGANVLTF.

V usage is TRBV7-2 and J usage is TRBJ1-3; D is unclear. Germline CDR1 SGHTA, CDR2 FQGNSA. The CDR3 is 15 residues long. V lost 4 bases and J 2 bases, leaving 12 bases between the germline ends. For the CDR3, the DNA is TGTGCCAGCAGCTCTCGGCGGCCCACTGGAAACACCATATATTTT. Translating gives CASSSRRPTGNTIYF. Complete variable domain (other parts from reference TRBV7-2 and TRBJ1-3): GAGVSQSPSNKVTEKGKDVELRCDPISGHTALYWYRQSLGQGLEFLIYFQGNSAPDKSGLPSDRFSAERTGGSVSTLTIQRTQQEDSAVYLCASSSRRPTGNTIYFGEGSWLTVV.

This clone was seen only a few times. The chain uses TRBV7-5 and TRBJ1-5. TRBV7-5 is annotated as a pseudogene. The CDR3 length is 17 residues. CDR3 DNA: TGTGTCAGAAGCCCACCGGGGCCAAGACCTAGCAATCAGCCCCAGCATTTT. Protein: CVRSPPGPRPSNQPQHF.

The chain links TRBV2 to TRBJ1-2; D gene ambiguous. Germline CDR1 SNHLY, CDR2 FYNNEI. There are 14 residues in the CDR3. With 4 bases removed from V and 2 bases from J, the gap between germline ends came to 11 bases. This CDR3 reads CASSVYLENYGYTF. Here the CDR3 DNA reads TGTGCCAGCAGTGTTTATTTGGAAAACTATGGCTACACCTTC.